This entry concerns a single T cell receptor beta chain. This clonotype was seen only a few times. The antigen this receptor binds is unknown. Per-nucleotide qualities are absent, and no much larger clonotype sits a single base away. The sample originates from a study of blood T cells in healthy people across ages (dated by TCRdb to about 2015). Notes on the research overall: In model experiments, template switching captured about one uniquely barcoded TCR beta cDNA molecule for every two T cells. To track age-related changes in TCR beta repertoire diversity, the study relied on deep sequencing normalized with unique cDNA molecular identifiers. The donors were split into four age groups: young (average about 16 years), middle-aged (about 40), aged (over 55) and long-lived (roughly 80). To avoid experimental bias, donors of different ages were distributed randomly across sequencing lanes. For two donors (one aged 18 to 30 and one aged 80 or older), the study analyzed two additional independent replicas of 1 million unique cDNA reads from the same blood draw. Here is what the overall study found, with its caveats: Estimates of total diversity based on one million sequenced T cells were considered lower bounds and underestimates. Observed TCR beta diversity per million T cells fell roughly linearly with age, and a significant reduction was already apparent by age around 40. There was a strong correlation between observed TCR beta diversity and the percentage of naive T cells measured by flow cytometry. Bulk unsorted PBMC profiling prevented conclusive comparison of naive and antigen-experienced compartments. The CMV infection status of donors was not known, potentially confounding age-related changes in expanded clonotypes. Compared with the aged group, more naive CD4+ T cells, fewer expanded clones and increased TCR diversity were shown by the long-lived group, suggesting age selection.

The donors were roughly 40 Caucasian individuals from Russia, aged about 6 to 100 years, who were systemically healthy. Each donor gave 8 to 10 milliliters of peripheral blood, collected into EDTA-treated Vacutainer tubes. Ficoll-Paque density-gradient centrifugation was used to isolate PBMCs, with at least 6.5 million per sample. Trizol reagent was used to extract total RNA from PBMCs, with at least 5.5 micrograms per sample. Naive CD45RAhigh/CD27high T cell percentages were measured by flow cytometry on a PBMC aliquot from every donor. Via the germline V gene, CDR1 is MGHRA and CDR2 YSYEKL. V is pruned by 4 bases and J by 11 bases, leaving 14 bases of the junction without a gene match. Including cysteine and phenylalanine, the CDR3 has 15 amino acids. Just CDR3 DNA is preserved here, 45 bases in frame from base 1. The library was made by 5' RACE. The instrument given in TCRdb is Illumina HiSeq 2500. The second PCR ran for about 6 to 12 cycles and used a J-beta primer mix along with a sample-barcoded 5' primer. A unique molecular identifier was introduced onto each TCR beta cDNA molecule by a template-switch 5' adaptor carrying 12 random nucleotides. Each sample yielded at least 3 million CDR3-containing paired-end reads. All of the RNA was converted into first-strand cDNA using the Mint cDNA synthesis kit, with a TRBC-specific oligonucleotide serving as the primer. After uracil-DNA glycosylase treatment, a first 18-cycle PCR used universal primers M1SS and BC2_uni_R on all cDNA. Processing in the source paper ran as follows. Each sample was normalized by randomly selecting 1 million high-quality reads, each carrying a distinct molecular identifier. Reads with shared molecular identifiers were discarded instead of being binned into consensus sequences. MiTCR, with a Q25 quality threshold and the strictest error-elimination algorithm, was used for CDR3 identification, clonotype clustering and error correction. A nonparametric unseen species model with Euler transformation was used to estimate lower-bound total TCR beta diversity. TCRdb itself trimmed the public reads at Q25 with fastp, ran MiXCR and retained productive beta chains. Entries that share a CDR3 protein sequence are merged under the most common genes and DNA. What appears here as the V and J calls and clone size reflects TCRdb's work, not the paper's. The sample includes about 1 million distinct CDR3 sequences, with 45% observed a single time. In total, the top ten clones hold approximately 20% of the sample.

The TCR sequence derives from a woman aged 60-75 years in good health. The V gene is TRBV4-1 and the J gene is TRBJ1-5; 7 central bases correspond to TRBD1. The sample comprised blood. Here the CDR3 is given as CASSPHHQTGPAQHF. The bases are TGCGCCAGCAGCCCTCACCACCAGACAGGGCCAGCCCAGCATTTT.